This T cell receptor (beta chain) was documented in a study of T cells after yellow fever vaccination. Template switching with 5'RACE generated the TCR cDNA and added a universal primer site and UMIs. TCRdb re-called the 5' RACE reads through MiXCR, storing one row per CDR3 protein. The sample includes about 500,000 distinct CDR3 sequences, about 15% of them seen just once. This clonotype was seen only once. What it binds is unknown. V lost 9 bases, J lost 3 bases, and 15 bases lay in between. Germline assignment: CDR1 MNHEY and CDR2 SMNVEV (reference sequence). CDR3 length: 13 amino acids. Study-wide findings and caveats: It was a small share of clonotypes that appeared in both CD4 and CD8 compartments. A weaker but faster secondary response was observed, peaking on day 5 versus 15. Clones from primary vaccination mostly reappeared after the booster (around 97% CD4, less than 90% CD8).

V is TRBV27 and J is TRBJ2-7, with a possible D match to TRBD1 (5 bases). This specimen was PBMCs, taken around 5 days after the first yellow fever vaccination. The source is a man younger than 35 who received the YFV17D yellow fever vaccine. The CDR3 bases are TGTGCCAGTCAAAGGGGCAGTAACTACGAGCAGTACTTC. Translation gives CASQRGSNYEQYF.